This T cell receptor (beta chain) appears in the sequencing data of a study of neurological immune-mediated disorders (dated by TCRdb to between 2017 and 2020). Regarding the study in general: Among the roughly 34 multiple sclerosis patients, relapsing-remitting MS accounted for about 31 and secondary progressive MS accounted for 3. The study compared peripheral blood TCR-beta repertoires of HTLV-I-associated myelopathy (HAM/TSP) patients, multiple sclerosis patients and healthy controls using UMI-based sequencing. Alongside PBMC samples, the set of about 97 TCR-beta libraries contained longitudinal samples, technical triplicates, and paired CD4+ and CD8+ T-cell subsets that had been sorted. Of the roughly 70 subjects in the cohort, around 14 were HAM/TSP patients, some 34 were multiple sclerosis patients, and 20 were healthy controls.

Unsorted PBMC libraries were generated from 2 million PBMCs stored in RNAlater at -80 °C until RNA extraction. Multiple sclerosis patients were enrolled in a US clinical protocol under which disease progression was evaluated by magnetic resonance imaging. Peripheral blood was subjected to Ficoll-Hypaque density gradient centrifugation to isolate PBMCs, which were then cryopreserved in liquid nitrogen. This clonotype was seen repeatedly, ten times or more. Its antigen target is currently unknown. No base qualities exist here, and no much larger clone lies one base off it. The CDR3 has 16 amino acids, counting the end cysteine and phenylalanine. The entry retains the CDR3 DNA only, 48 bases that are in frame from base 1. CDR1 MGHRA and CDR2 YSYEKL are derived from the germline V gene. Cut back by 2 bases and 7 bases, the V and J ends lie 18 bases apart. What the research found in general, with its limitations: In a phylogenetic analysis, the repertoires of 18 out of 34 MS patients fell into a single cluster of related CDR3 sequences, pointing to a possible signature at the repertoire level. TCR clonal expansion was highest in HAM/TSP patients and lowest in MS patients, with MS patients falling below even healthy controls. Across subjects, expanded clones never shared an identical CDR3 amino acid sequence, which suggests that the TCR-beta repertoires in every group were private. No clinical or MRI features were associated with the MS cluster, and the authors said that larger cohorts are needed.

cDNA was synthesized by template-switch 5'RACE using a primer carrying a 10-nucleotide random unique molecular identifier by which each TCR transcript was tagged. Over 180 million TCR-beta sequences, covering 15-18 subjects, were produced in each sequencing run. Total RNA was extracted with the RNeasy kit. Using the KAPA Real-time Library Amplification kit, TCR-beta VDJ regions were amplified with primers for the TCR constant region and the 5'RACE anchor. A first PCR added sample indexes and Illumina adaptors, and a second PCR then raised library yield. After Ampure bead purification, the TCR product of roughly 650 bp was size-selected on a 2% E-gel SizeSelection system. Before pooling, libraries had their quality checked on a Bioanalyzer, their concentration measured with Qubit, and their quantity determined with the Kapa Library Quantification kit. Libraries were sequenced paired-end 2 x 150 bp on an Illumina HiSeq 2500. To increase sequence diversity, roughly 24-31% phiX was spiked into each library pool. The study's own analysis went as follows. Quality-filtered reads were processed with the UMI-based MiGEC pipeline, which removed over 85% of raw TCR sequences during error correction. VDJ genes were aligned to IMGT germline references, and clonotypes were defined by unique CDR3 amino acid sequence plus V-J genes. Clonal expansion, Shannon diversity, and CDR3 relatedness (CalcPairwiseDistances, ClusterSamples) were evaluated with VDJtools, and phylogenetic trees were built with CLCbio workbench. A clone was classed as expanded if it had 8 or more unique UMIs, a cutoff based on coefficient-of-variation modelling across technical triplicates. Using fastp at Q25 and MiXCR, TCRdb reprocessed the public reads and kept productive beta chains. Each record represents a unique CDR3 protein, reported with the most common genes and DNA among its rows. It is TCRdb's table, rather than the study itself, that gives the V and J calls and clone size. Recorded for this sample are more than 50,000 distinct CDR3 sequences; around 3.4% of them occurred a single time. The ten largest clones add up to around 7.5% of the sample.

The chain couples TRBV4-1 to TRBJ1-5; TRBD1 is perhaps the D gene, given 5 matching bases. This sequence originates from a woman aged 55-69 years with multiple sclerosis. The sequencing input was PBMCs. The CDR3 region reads CASSQSALRGPQPQHF. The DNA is TGCGCCAGCAGCCAAAGCGCTCTAAGGGGCCCGCAGCCCCAGCATTTT.